This T cell receptor beta chain was obtained from a study of T cell clonotyping in hematopoietic cell transplantation. Turning to the study itself: Pretransplant recipient samples were taken after cytoreduction.

A few counts support this clone. Stated time point: recipient sample about 28 days before transplant, after cytoreduction. Clones were read by immunoSEQ multiplex PCR, and TCRdb kept only the in-frame ones, dropping some. The table lists about 76,000 clones, roughly 95% of them singletons. The sequencing used peripheral blood mononuclear cells, collected before stem cell transplant. The origin of this receptor is a woman aged 45-65 years with acute myeloid leukemia. Some clones in this sample may be carry-over from other donors' samples.

The chain's CDR3 is CSVMTVIYGYTF. CDR3 coding DNA: TGCAGCGTGATGACAGTTATCTATGGCTACACCTTC. The J gene is TRBJ1-2, the V gene TRBV29-1; a possible D gene is TRBD1 (5 bases). Trimming stripped 6 bases from V and 4 bases from J, with 12 bases between. Germline V gene lookup returns CDR1 SQVTM and CDR2 ANQGSEA. CDR3 length: 12 residues.